The rows below give T cell receptor beta chains drawn from one sample of a study of T cells in Graves' hyperthyroidism and ophthalmopathy. Each CDR3 protein gets one entry after TCRdb re-called the multiplex PCR reads with MiXCR. The sample holds 500,000 to 650,000 distinct CDR3 sequences, approximately 17% seen once. Sequencing input: blood. These receptors were taken from a young woman with Graves' ophthalmopathy. CDR3s include the opening cysteine and the closing phenylalanine or tryptophan. Each record gives: V gene, D gene, J gene, clone size, CDR3 protein, CDR3 DNA. A D gene is named only where the DNA matches it firmly. The size field is filled for only some rows; it gives once, few, many or a size class.

V gene: TRBV11-2
D gene: .
J gene: TRBJ1-2
clone size: many
CDR3 protein: CASSHLDRRYGYTF
CDR3 DNA: TGTGCCAGCAGCCACCTCGACAGGAGATATGGCTACACCTTC

V gene: TRBV5-6
D gene: TRBD2
J gene: TRBJ2-3
clone size: .
CDR3 protein: CASSTGLAGGPSTDTQYF
CDR3 DNA: TGTGCCAGCAGCACCGGACTAGCGGGGGGACCTAGCACAGATACGCAGTATTTT

V gene: TRBV29-1
D gene: TRBD1
J gene: TRBJ1-5
clone size: many
CDR3 protein: CSVAETGASNQPQHF
CDR3 DNA: TGCAGCGTTGCGGAGACAGGGGCTAGCAATCAGCCCCAGCATTTT

V gene: TRBV20-1
D gene: .
J gene: TRBJ2-6
clone size: .
CDR3 protein: CSAREWGSGANVLTF
CDR3 DNA: TGCAGTGCTAGAGAGTGGGGGTCCGGGGCCAACGTCCTGACTTTC

V gene: TRBV20-1
D gene: TRBD2
J gene: TRBJ2-1
clone size: many
CDR3 protein: CSARGLAGVPSEQFF
CDR3 DNA: TGCAGTGCTAGAGGACTAGCGGGAGTCCCCAGTGAGCAGTTCTTC

V gene: TRBV5-6
D gene: TRBD1
J gene: TRBJ2-1
clone size: many
CDR3 protein: CASSLRFGQGGDEQFF
CDR3 DNA: TGTGCCAGCAGCTTGCGTTTTGGACAGGGAGGTGATGAGCAGTTCTTC

V gene: TRBV6-2/TRBV6-3
D gene: TRBD1
J gene: TRBJ2-1
clone size: few
CDR3 protein: CASSYSSKDRGRFGYNEQFF
CDR3 DNA: TGTGCCAGCAGTTACTCGAGTAAGGACAGGGGGCGATTCGGCTACAATGAGCAGTTCTTC

V gene: TRBV24-1
D gene: TRBD2
J gene: TRBJ2-7
clone size: .
CDR3 protein: CATSHSGRTYEQYF
CDR3 DNA: TGTGCCACCAGCCATAGCGGGAGAACGTACGAGCAGTACTTC

V gene: TRBV4-1
D gene: TRBD1
J gene: TRBJ1-4
clone size: .
CDR3 protein: CASSAPGQGNEKLFF
CDR3 DNA: TGCGCCAGCAGCGCTCCGGGACAGGGTAATGAAAAACTGTTTTTT

V gene: TRBV3-1
D gene: .
J gene: TRBJ2-2
clone size: .
CDR3 protein: CASSQGSLQNTGELFF
CDR3 DNA: TGTGCCAGCAGCCAGGGGTCACTCCAGAACACCGGGGAGCTGTTTTTT

V gene: TRBV6-2/TRBV6-3
D gene: .
J gene: TRBJ1-1
clone size: .
CDR3 protein: CASSYSRPAVGTEAFF
CDR3 DNA: TGTGCCAGCAGTTACTCGAGACCCGCGGTGGGCACTGAAGCTTTCTTT

V gene: TRBV20-1
D gene: .
J gene: TRBJ1-2
clone size: .
CDR3 protein: CSARDYNTPRDSEVYGYTF
CDR3 DNA: TGCAGTGCTAGAGACTACAATACACCTCGGGACTCGGAGGTCTATGGCTACACCTTC

V gene: TRBV7-9
D gene: .
J gene: TRBJ1-1
clone size: few
CDR3 protein: CASSLGVRVNMNTEAFF
CDR3 DNA: TGTGCCAGCAGCTTAGGAGTCAGAGTGAACATGAACACTGAAGCTTTCTTT

V gene: TRBV29-1
D gene: TRBD2
J gene: TRBJ2-5
clone size: many
CDR3 protein: CSVVPTSGRARETQYF
CDR3 DNA: TGCAGCGTTGTGCCGACTAGCGGGAGGGCCCGGGAGACCCAGTACTTC

V gene: TRBV7-6
D gene: TRBD1
J gene: TRBJ2-2
clone size: .
CDR3 protein: CASSPLPGQGAWAGELFF
CDR3 DNA: TGTGCCAGCAGCCCGCTTCCGGGACAGGGGGCTTGGGCCGGGGAGCTGTTTTTT

V gene: TRBV7-3
D gene: TRBD1
J gene: TRBJ1-6
clone size: few
CDR3 protein: CASNTGGSSPLHF
CDR3 DNA: TGTGCCAGCAATACAGGGGGCAGTTCACCCCTCCACTTT

V gene: TRBV7-9
D gene: .
J gene: TRBJ1-6
clone size: .
CDR3 protein: CANSLGVGGSPLHF
CDR3 DNA: TGTGCCAACAGCTTGGGTGTGGGGGGATCACCCCTCCACTTT

V gene: TRBV12-3/TRBV12-4
D gene: TRBD2
J gene: TRBJ2-1
clone size: .
CDR3 protein: CASSKPGLGNEQFF
CDR3 DNA: TGTGCCAGCAGTAAACCGGGACTAGGCAATGAGCAGTTCTTC

V gene: TRBV28
D gene: TRBD1
J gene: TRBJ2-5
clone size: .
CDR3 protein: CASSQAGTGLYF
CDR3 DNA: TGTGCCAGCAGCCAAGCCGGGACAGGGTTATACTTC

V gene: TRBV18
D gene: .
J gene: TRBJ2-5
clone size: .
CDR3 protein: CASSPDLRGTETQYF
CDR3 DNA: TGTGCCAGCTCACCAGATCTGCGGGGTACGGAGACCCAGTACTTC

V gene: TRBV7-3
D gene: TRBD2
J gene: TRBJ2-3
clone size: .
CDR3 protein: CASSFLAGRVDTQYF
CDR3 DNA: TGTGCCAGCAGCTTCCTAGCGGGAAGGGTAGATACGCAGTATTTT

V gene: TRBV6-1
D gene: .
J gene: TRBJ1-1
clone size: many
CDR3 protein: CASTPGGHTEAFF
CDR3 DNA: TGTGCCAGCACCCCGGGCGGGCACACTGAAGCTTTCTTT

V gene: TRBV20-1
D gene: .
J gene: TRBJ2-1
clone size: .
CDR3 protein: CSAIYSVNEQFF
CDR3 DNA: TGCAGTGCAATTTACTCCGTCAATGAGCAGTTCTTC

V gene: TRBV27
D gene: TRBD2
J gene: TRBJ2-1
clone size: many
CDR3 protein: CASSPLLAGGPMDEQFF
CDR3 DNA: TGTGCCAGCAGTCCCCTACTAGCGGGGGGGCCTATGGATGAGCAGTTCTTC

V gene: TRBV10-3
D gene: .
J gene: TRBJ2-7
clone size: .
CDR3 protein: CAIRVEGSYEQYF
CDR3 DNA: TGTGCCATCAGGGTTGAGGGCTCCTACGAGCAGTACTTC

V gene: TRBV6-1
D gene: TRBD1
J gene: TRBJ2-7
clone size: many
CDR3 protein: CASSEVGPGQGNDEQYF
CDR3 DNA: TGTGCCAGCAGTGAAGTCGGCCCGGGACAGGGTAACGACGAGCAGTACTTC

V gene: TRBV7-2
D gene: TRBD2
J gene: TRBJ2-5
clone size: few
CDR3 protein: CASSRGGLGETQYF
CDR3 DNA: TGTGCCAGCAGCCGGGGGGGCCTAGGAGAGACCCAGTACTTC

V gene: TRBV18
D gene: TRBD1
J gene: TRBJ1-4
clone size: many
CDR3 protein: CASSPGTGINEKLFF
CDR3 DNA: TGTGCCAGCTCACCAGGGACAGGGATTAATGAAAAACTGTTTTTT

V gene: TRBV7-2
D gene: TRBD1
J gene: TRBJ2-1
clone size: many
CDR3 protein: CASSTSGTGVYNEQFF
CDR3 DNA: TGTGCCAGCAGCACTTCCGGGACAGGGGTCTACAATGAGCAGTTCTTC

V gene: TRBV9
D gene: TRBD1
J gene: TRBJ2-7
clone size: .
CDR3 protein: CASSVSSGGLLEQYF
CDR3 DNA: TGTGCCAGCAGCGTATCCTCAGGGGGTCTCCTAGAGCAGTACTTC

V gene: TRBV28
D gene: TRBD1
J gene: TRBJ1-5
clone size: many
CDR3 protein: CASSPGTAWGNQPQHF
CDR3 DNA: TGTGCCAGCAGTCCCGGGACAGCTTGGGGCAATCAGCCCCAGCATTTT

V gene: TRBV20-1
D gene: TRBD1
J gene: TRBJ1-5
clone size: .
CDR3 protein: CSALQGGGNQPQHF
CDR3 DNA: TGCAGTGCTTTACAGGGGGGTGGCAATCAGCCCCAGCATTTT

V gene: TRBV9
D gene: .
J gene: TRBJ1-6
clone size: few
CDR3 protein: CASSVVDSGNSPLHF
CDR3 DNA: TGTGCCAGCAGCGTAGTGGATTCGGGTAATTCACCCCTCCACTTT

V gene: TRBV6-2/TRBV6-3
D gene: .
J gene: TRBJ2-3
clone size: .
CDR3 protein: CASSSEAAGRGNTQYF
CDR3 DNA: TGTGCCAGCAGCTCCGAAGCGGCGGGAAGGGGAAATACGCAGTATTTT

V gene: TRBV6-2/TRBV6-3
D gene: TRBD1
J gene: TRBJ2-2
clone size: many
CDR3 protein: CASSYSTGGRGELFF
CDR3 DNA: TGTGCCAGCAGTTACTCGACAGGGGGCCGCGGGGAGCTGTTTTTT

V gene: TRBV6-1
D gene: .
J gene: TRBJ2-7
clone size: .
CDR3 protein: CASSPGVVAYEQYF
CDR3 DNA: TGTGCCAGCAGCCCGGGAGTAGTAGCCTACGAGCAGTACTTC

V gene: TRBV20-1
D gene: .
J gene: TRBJ1-5
clone size: many
CDR3 protein: CSANTGSYQPQHF
CDR3 DNA: TGCAGTGCTAATACAGGATCGTATCAGCCCCAGCATTTT

V gene: TRBV7-2
D gene: TRBD1
J gene: TRBJ2-7
clone size: many
CDR3 protein: CASSLGQGAVDEQYF
CDR3 DNA: TGTGCCAGCAGCTTAGGACAGGGGGCGGTCGACGAGCAGTACTTC

V gene: TRBV3-1
D gene: TRBD1
J gene: TRBJ1-2
clone size: many
CDR3 protein: CASSQEPGQLYGYTF
CDR3 DNA: TGTGCCAGCAGCCAAGAACCGGGACAGCTCTATGGCTACACCTTC

V gene: TRBV7-8
D gene: .
J gene: TRBJ2-1
clone size: few
CDR3 protein: CASSLVGVWSYNKQFF
CDR3 DNA: TGTGCCAGCAGCTTAGTAGGGGTTTGGTCCTACAATAAGCAGTTCTTC

V gene: TRBV4-1
D gene: .
J gene: TRBJ1-2
clone size: .
CDR3 protein: CASSLPGRIYGYTF
CDR3 DNA: TGCGCCAGCAGCCTACCGGGCCGGATCTATGGCTACACCTTC

V gene: TRBV28
D gene: .
J gene: TRBJ2-7
clone size: many
CDR3 protein: CASSPQNRAVEQYF
CDR3 DNA: TGTGCCAGCAGTCCCCAAAACAGGGCCGTCGAGCAGTACTTC

V gene: TRBV11-1
D gene: .
J gene: TRBJ2-7
clone size: many
CDR3 protein: CASSWDRREEGEQYF
CDR3 DNA: TGTGCCAGCAGCTGGGACCGAAGAGAGGAGGGCGAGCAGTACTTC

V gene: TRBV6-6
D gene: .
J gene: TRBJ2-7
clone size: many
CDR3 protein: CASSYSIQRWSYEQYF
CDR3 DNA: TGTGCCAGCAGTTACTCGATACAGCGGTGGTCCTACGAGCAGTACTTC

V gene: TRBV15
D gene: .
J gene: TRBJ1-6
clone size: .
CDR3 protein: CATSRGLRFSPNSPLHF
CDR3 DNA: TGTGCCACCAGCAGAGGGTTACGTTTTAGCCCAAATTCACCCCTCCACTTT

V gene: TRBV27
D gene: .
J gene: TRBJ1-4
clone size: .
CDR3 protein: CASAGLFQLEKLFF
CDR3 DNA: TGTGCCAGCGCAGGGTTGTTTCAGCTTGAAAAACTGTTTTTT

V gene: TRBV6-1
D gene: .
J gene: TRBJ2-2
clone size: few
CDR3 protein: CASSWPGLADTGELFF
CDR3 DNA: TGTGCCAGCAGTTGGCCGGGCCTAGCTGACACCGGGGAGCTGTTTTTT

V gene: TRBV6-2/TRBV6-3
D gene: .
J gene: TRBJ1-5
clone size: many
CDR3 protein: CASSYLGQPQHF
CDR3 DNA: TGTGCCAGCAGTTACTTGGGTCAGCCCCAGCATTTT

V gene: TRBV2
D gene: TRBD2
J gene: TRBJ2-7
clone size: .
CDR3 protein: CASSEWVSGRGEQYF
CDR3 DNA: TGTGCCAGCAGTGAATGGGTCAGCGGGAGGGGCGAGCAGTACTTC